This T cell receptor (beta chain) emerged from a study of blood T cell repertoires in COVID-19. Assay: immunoSEQ multiplex PCR; the TCRdb copy retains only in-frame clones and omits some. The data hold roughly 170,000 clones, with about 83% observed a single time. Germline assignment: CDR1 SGHRS and CDR2 YFSETQ. This CDR3 has 14 amino acids. The V and J ends lost 3 bases and 5 bases respectively, with 14 bases between them. What was sequenced was peripheral blood. This sequence joins TRBV5-1 and TRBJ1-2, with D maybe TRBD1 (6 bases). This clonotype was sampled from a woman between 18 and 29 years old who had recovered from COVID-19. CDR3 sequence reads: CASSYNGQPYGYTF. CDR3 bases: TGCGCCAGCAGCTATAACGGACAGCCATATGGCTACACCTTC.